The sequence of this T cell receptor beta chain was determined in a study of monozygotic twins with inflammatory bowel disease. Per the germline V gene, CDR1 is MNHEY and CDR2 is SVGEGT. The CDR3 runs 14 residues. For every donor, one blood sample of about 2.5 ml was drawn. Overall study findings and caveats: Those with IBD had lower TCRbeta diversity (inverse Simpson) than their healthy co-twins did.

As for this clonotype: The antigen is not known.

Across eight separate reactions for each sample, cDNA was made. UMIs were attached via template switching, each with a 6-nucleotide sample barcode. Using the 5' RACE reads, TCRdb records one entry per CDR3 protein without DNA. The listing records around 97,000 distinct CDR3 sequences. The origin of this receptor is a human donor with ulcerative colitis or Crohn's disease, or a healthy co-twin of an affected twin (not recorded which). Sequenced: blood. The chain has TRBV6-2 or TRBV6-3 and TRBJ2-5. This CDR3 reads CASSVSHHLETQYF.